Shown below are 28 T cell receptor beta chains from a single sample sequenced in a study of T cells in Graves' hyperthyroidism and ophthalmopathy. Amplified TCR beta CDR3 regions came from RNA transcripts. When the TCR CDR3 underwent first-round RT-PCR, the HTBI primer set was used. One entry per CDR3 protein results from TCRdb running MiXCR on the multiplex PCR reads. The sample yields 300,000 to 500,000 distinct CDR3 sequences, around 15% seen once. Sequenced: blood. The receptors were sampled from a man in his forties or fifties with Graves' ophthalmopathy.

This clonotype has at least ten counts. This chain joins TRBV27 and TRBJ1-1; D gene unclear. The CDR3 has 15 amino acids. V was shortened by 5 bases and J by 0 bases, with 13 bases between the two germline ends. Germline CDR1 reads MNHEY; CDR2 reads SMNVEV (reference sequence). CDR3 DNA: TGTGCCAGCAGTCTACGACCGATTTTGAACACTGAAGCTTTCTTT. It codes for CASSLRPILNTEAFF.

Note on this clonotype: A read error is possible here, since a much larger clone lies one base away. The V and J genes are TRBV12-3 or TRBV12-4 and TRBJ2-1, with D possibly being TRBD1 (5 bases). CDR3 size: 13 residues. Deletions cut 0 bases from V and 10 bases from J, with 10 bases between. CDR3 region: CASSLALKGEQFF. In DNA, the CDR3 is TGTGCCAGCAGTTTAGCGCTAAAGGGGGAGCAGTTCTTC.

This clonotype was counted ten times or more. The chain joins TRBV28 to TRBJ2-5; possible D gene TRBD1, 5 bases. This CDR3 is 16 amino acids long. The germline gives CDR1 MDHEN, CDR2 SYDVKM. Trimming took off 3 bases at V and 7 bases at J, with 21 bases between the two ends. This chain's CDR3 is CASSFSGSGKVLTQYF. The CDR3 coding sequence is TGTGCCAGCAGTTTTTCTGGATCAGGGAAAGTTTTGACCCAGTACTTC.

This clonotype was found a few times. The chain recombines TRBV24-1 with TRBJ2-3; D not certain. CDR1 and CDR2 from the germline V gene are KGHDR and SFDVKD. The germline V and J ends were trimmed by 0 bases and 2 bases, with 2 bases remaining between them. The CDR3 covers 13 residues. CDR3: CATSDLFTDTQYF. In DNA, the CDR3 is TGTGCCACCAGTGATTTGTTCACAGATACGCAGTATTTT.

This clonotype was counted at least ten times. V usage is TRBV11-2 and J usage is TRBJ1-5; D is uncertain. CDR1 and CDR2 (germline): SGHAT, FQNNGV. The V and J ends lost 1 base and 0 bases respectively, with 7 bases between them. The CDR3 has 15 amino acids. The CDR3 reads CASSLGESSNQPQHF. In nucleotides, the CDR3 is TGTGCCAGCAGCTTAGGTGAGAGTAGCAATCAGCCCCAGCATTTT.

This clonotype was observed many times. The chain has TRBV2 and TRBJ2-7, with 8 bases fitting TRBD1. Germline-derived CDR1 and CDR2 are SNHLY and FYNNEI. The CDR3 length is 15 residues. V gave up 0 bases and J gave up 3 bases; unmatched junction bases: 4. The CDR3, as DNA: TGTGCCAGCAGTGAAGCGGGGACAGGCAGCTACGAGCAGTACTTC. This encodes CASSEAGTGSYEQYF.

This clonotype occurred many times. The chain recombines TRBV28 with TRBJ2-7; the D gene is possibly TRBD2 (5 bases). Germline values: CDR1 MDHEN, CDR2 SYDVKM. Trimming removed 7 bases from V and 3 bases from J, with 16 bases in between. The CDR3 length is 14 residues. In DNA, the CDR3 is TGTGCCAGCACCCCCCGGGAAAAGCTCTACGAGCAGTACTTC. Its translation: CASTPREKLYEQYF.

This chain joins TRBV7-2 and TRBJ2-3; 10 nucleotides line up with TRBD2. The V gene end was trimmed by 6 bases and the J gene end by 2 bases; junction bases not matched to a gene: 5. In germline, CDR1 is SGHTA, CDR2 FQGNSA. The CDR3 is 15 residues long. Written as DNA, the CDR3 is TGTGCCAGCAGACCCACTAGCGGGGTCACAGATACGCAGTATTTT. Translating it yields CASRPTSGVTDTQYF.

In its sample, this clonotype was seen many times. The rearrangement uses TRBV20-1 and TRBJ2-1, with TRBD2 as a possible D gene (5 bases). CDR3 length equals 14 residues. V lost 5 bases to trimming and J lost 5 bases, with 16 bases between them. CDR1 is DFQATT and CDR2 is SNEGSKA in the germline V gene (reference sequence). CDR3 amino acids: CSASMLRGNNEQFF. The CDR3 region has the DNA TGCAGTGCTTCAATGCTTAGAGGGAACAATGAGCAGTTCTTC.

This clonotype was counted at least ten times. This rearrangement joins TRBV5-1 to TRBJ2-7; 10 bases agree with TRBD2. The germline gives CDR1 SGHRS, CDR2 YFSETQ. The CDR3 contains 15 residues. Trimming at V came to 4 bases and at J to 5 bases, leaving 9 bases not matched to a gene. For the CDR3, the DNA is TGCGCCAGCAGCCTAAATCTAGCGGGAGCCCACGAGCAGTACTTC. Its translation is CASSLNLAGAHEQYF.

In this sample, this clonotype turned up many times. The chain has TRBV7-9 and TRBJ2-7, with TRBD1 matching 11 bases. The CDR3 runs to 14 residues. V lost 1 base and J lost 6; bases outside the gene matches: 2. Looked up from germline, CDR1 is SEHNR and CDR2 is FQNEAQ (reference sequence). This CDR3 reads CASSLGTGGGEQYF. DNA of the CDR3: TGTGCCAGCAGCTTAGGGACAGGGGGCGGCGAGCAGTACTTC.

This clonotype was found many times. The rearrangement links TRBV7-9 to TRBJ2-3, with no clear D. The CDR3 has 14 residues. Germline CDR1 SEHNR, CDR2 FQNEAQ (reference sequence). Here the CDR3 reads CAILDSAVTDTQYF. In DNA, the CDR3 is TGTGCGATATTAGACTCGGCGGTAACAGATACGCAGTATTTT.

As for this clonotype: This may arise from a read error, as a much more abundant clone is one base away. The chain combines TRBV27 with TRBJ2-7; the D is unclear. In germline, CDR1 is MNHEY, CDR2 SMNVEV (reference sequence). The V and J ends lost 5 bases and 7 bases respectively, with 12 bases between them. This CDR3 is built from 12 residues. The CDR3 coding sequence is TGTGCCAGCAGTGCGGTTTGGAGTGAGCAGTACTTC. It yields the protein CASSAVWSEQYF.

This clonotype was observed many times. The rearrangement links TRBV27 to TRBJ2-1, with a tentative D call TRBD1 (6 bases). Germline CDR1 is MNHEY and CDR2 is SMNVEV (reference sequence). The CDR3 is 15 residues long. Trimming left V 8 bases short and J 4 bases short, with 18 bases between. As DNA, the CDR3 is TGTGCCAGCCGACGGGTCGGGACACCATACAATGAGCAGTTCTTC. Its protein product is CASRRVGTPYNEQFF.

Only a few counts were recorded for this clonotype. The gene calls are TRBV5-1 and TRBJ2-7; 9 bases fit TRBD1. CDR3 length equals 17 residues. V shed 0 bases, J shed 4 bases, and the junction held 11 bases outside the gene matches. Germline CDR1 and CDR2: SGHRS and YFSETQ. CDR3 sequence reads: CASSLARGDRVYYEQYF. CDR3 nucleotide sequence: TGCGCCAGCAGCTTGGCCAGAGGGGACAGGGTCTATTACGAGCAGTACTTC.

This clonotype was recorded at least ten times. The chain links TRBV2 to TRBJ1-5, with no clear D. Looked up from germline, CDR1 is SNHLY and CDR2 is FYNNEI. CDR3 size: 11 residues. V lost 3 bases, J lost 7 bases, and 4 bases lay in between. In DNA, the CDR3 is TGTGCCAGCAGTGACGGCCAGCCCCAGCATTTT. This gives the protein CASSDGQPQHF.

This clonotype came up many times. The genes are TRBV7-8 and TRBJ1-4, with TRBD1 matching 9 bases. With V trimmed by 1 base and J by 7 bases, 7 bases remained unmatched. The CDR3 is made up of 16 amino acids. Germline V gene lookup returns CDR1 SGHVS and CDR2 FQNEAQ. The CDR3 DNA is TGTGCCAGCAGCTTAGGTCAACAGGGGGCGGGTGAAAAACTGTTTTTT. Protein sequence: CASSLGQQGAGEKLFF.

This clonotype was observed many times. The CDR3 loop reads CASSVGRSYEQYF. The DNA for the CDR3 is TGTGCCAGCAGCGTAGGACGGTCCTACGAGCAGTACTTC. V gene TRBV5-6 combines with J gene TRBJ2-7, with D unclear. Germline CDR1 SGHDT, CDR2 YYEEEE. The CDR3 has 13 residues. Trimming shortened V by 4 bases and J by 1 base, and 9 bases separated the two germline ends.

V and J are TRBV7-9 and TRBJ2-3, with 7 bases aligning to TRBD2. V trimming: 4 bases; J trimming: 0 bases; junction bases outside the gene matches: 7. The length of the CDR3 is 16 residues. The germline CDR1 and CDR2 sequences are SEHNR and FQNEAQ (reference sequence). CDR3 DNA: TGTGCCAGCAGCTCCCTAAGGACTAGAAGCACAGATACGCAGTATTTT. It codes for CASSSLRTRSTDTQYF.

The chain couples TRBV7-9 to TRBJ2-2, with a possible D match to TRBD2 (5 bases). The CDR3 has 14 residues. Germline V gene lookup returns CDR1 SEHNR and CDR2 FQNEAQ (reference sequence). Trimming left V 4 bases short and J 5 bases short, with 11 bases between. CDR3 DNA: TGTGCCAGCAGCTCCCGGACTGTGACCGGGGAGCTGTTTTTT. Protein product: CASSSRTVTGELFF.

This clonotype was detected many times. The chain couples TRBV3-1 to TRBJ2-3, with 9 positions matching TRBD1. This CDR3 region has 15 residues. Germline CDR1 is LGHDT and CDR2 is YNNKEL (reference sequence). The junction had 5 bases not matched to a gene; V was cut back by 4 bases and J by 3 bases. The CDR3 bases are TGTGCCAGCAGCCCGTGGGACAGGGTGACAGATACGCAGTATTTT. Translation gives CASSPWDRVTDTQYF.

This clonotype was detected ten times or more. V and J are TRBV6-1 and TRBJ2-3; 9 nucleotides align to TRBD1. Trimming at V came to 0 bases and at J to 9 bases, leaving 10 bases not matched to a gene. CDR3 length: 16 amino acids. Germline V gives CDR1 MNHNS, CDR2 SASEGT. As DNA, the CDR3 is TGTGCCAGCAGTGAAGCGTCCGGGACAGGGTCGCGCACGCAGTATTTT. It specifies CASSEASGTGSRTQYF.

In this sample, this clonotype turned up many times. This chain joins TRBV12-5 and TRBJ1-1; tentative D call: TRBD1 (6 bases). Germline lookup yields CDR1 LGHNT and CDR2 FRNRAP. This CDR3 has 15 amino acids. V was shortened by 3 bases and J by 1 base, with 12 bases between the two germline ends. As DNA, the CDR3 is TGTGCTAGTGGTTTCCGCAGGGGCCGGAACACTGAAGCTTTCTTT. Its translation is CASGFRRGRNTEAFF.

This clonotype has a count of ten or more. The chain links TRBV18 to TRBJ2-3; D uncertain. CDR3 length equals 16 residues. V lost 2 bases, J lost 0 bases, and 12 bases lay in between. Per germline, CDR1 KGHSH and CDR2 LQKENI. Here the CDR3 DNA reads TGTGCCAGCTCACCAGTCGGGCGCCAGAGCACAGATACGCAGTATTTT. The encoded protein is CASSPVGRQSTDTQYF.

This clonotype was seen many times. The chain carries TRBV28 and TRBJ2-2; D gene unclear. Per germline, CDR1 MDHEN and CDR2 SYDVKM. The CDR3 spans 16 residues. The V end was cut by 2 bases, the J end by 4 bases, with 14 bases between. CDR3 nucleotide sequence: TGTGCCAGCAGTTTAGATCCGGGCCCTGCCACCGGGGAGCTGTTTTTT. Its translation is CASSLDPGPATGELFF.

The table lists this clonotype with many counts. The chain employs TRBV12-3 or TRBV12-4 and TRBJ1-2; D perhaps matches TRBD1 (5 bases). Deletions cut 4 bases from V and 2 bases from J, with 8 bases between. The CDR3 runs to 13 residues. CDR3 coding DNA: TGTGCCAGCAGTTACCGGGGGAACTATGGCTACACCTTC. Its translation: CASSYRGNYGYTF.

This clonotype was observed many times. CDR3 bases: TGTGCCAGCAGGCTCAGGGTTGAGGGGTACAATGAGCAGTTCTTC. The encoded protein is CASRLRVEGYNEQFF. This rearrangement joins TRBV5-6 to TRBJ2-1; TRBD1 or TRBD2 may be the D gene (5 bases each). The germline V gene has CDR1 SGHDT and CDR2 YYEEEE. The CDR3 has 15 amino acids. Trimming pared 5 bases from V and 4 bases from J, leaving 16 bases between. The whole variable domain, filled in from reference TRBV5-6 and TRBJ2-1, reads DAGVTQSPTHLIKTRGQQVTLRCSPKSGHDTVSWYQQALGQGPQFIFQYYEEEERQRGNFPDRFSGHQFPNYSSELNVNALLLGDSALYLCASRLRVEGYNEQFFGPGTRLTVL.

The CDR3 protein is CASSGSRGYEQYF. Here the CDR3 DNA reads TGCGCCAGCAGTGGTTCCAGGGGGTACGAGCAGTACTTC. The chain is built from TRBV10-1 and TRBJ2-7, with 7 nucleotides matching TRBD1. This CDR3 has 13 amino acids. The V segment lost 4 bases and the J segment 4 bases; nucleotides outside the gene matches: 4. The V gene's germline CDR1 is WNHNN and CDR2 SYGVQD (reference sequence).